These 7 T cell receptor beta chains share one sample of origin, sequenced in a study of regulatory T cells in long-lasting Graves disease. Described time point: newly diagnosed GD, antithyroid drugs for less than 3 months. There was RNA extracted from PBMCs, and the TCR library was made from it. Sequencing libraries for TCR beta were prepared with iRepertoire HTBI primers and Arm-PCR of CDR3 regions. Each CDR3 protein gets one entry after TCRdb re-called the multiplex PCR reads with MiXCR. The sample has around 500,000 distinct CDR3 sequences, 16% seen once; the top ten hold more than 20%. These data also formed part of another study, on T cells in Graves' hyperthyroidism and ophthalmopathy.

Sample: peripheral blood mononuclear cells (PBMCs), taken at new diagnosis, from a patient treated with antithyroid drugs. These receptors came from a woman in her forties or fifties with Graves disease.

This clonotype was observed a handful of times. This chain connects TRBV5-6 to TRBJ2-3, with a tentative D call TRBD2 (5 bases). Germline V CDR1 and CDR2: SGHDT, YYEEEE. The CDR3 runs 14 residues. Trimming shortened V by 7 bases and J by 2 bases, and 14 bases separated the two germline ends. The CDR3: CASRGYGLTDTQYF. The CDR3 nucleotides read TGTGCCAGCCGGGGTTACGGACTCACAGATACGCAGTATTTT.

This clonotype appeared many times. The rearrangement joins TRBV11-2 to TRBJ2-7; no firm D call. V was clipped by 0 bases and J by 7 bases, with 13 bases between them. The CDR3 has 14 residues. Looked up from germline, CDR1 is SGHAT and CDR2 is FQNNGV. The CDR3 coding sequence is TGTGCCAGCAGCTTAGACCCAAGGGCGAGTGAGCAGTACTTC. This sequence encodes CASSLDPRASEQYF.

This clonotype was counted at least ten times. The chain recombines TRBV18 with TRBJ1-3; no clear D gene. The germline CDR1 and CDR2 sequences are KGHSH and LQKENI. The CDR3 totals 15 residues. Trimming left V 3 bases short and J 4 bases short, with 13 bases between. CDR3 sequence: CASSPESVQGNTIYF. CDR3 sequence (DNA): TGTGCCAGCTCACCGGAATCGGTGCAGGGAAACACCATATATTTT.

This sequence joins TRBV7-9 and TRBJ2-3; 7 positions agree with TRBD2. The ends lost 0 bases at V and 1 base at J; junction bases unmatched: 4. Germline loops: CDR1 SEHNR, CDR2 FQNEAQ (reference sequence). This CDR3 has 16 residues. CDR3 loop: CASSLALRGGTDTQYF. In DNA form, the CDR3 reads TGTGCCAGCAGCTTAGCGCTTCGGGGGGGCACAGATACGCAGTATTTT.

At least ten counts were recorded for this clonotype. V is TRBV3-1 and J is TRBJ1-1, with D possibly matching TRBD1 (6 bases). CDR3 length equals 11 residues. The V end was cut by 5 bases, the J end by 11 bases, with 12 bases between. Germline lookup yields CDR1 LGHDT and CDR2 YNNKEL (reference sequence). In nucleotides, the CDR3 is TGTGCCAGCAGCTCCAGGGGATCCGCTTTCTTT. This gives the protein CASSSRGSAFF.

This clonotype was seen repeatedly, ten times or more. The chain carries TRBV2 and TRBJ2-2; possibly TRBD2 for D (6 bases). V lost 4 bases and J lost 3, with 12 bases in between. Germline V gene data show CDR1 as SNHLY and CDR2 as FYNNEI. The CDR3 is made up of 15 amino acids. CDR3 bases: TGTGCCAGCAGTGTAGGAGGGAAGCACACCGGGGAGCTGTTTTTT. Its translation: CASSVGGKHTGELFF.

This clonotype was seen just once. This may come from a read error, since a much larger clone is one base off. This chain uses TRBV24-1 with TRBJ1-2, with D perhaps matching TRBD1 (6 bases). The CDR3 loop spans 14 amino acids. Germline CDR1 and CDR2: KGHDR and SFDVKD. This CDR3 is CATSDSGTNYGYAF. The CDR3 region has the DNA TGTGCCACCAGTGATTCTGGGACAAACTATGGCTACGCCTTC.